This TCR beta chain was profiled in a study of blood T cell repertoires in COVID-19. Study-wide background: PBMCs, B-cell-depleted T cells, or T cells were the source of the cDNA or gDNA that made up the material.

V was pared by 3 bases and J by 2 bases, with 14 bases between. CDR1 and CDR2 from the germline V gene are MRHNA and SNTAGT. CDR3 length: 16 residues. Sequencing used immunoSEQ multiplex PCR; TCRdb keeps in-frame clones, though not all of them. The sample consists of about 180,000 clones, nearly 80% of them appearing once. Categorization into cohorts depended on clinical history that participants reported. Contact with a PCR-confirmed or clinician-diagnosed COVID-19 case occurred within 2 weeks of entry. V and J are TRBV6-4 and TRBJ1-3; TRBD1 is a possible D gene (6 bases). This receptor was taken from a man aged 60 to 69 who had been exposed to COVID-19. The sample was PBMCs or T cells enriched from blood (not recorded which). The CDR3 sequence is CASSESAGAPGNTIYF. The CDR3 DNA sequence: TGTGCCAGCAGTGAGAGCGCGGGGGCACCTGGAAACACCATATATTTT.